This TCR beta chain stems from a study of blood T cell repertoires in COVID-19 (dated by TCRdb to the early 2020s). About the study as a whole: The collaborator samples originated in the United States, Italy and Spain and spanned the acute and convalescent phases of COVID-19. The material from the prospective study consisted of cDNA or gDNA derived from T cells, B-cell-depleted T cells, or PBMCs. The dataset comprised deeply sampled blood TCRbeta repertoires from subjects exposed to, actively infected with, or recovered from COVID-19. The repertoires were made available in a free public database intended to serve as a resource for research on the immune response to SARS-CoV-2. The samples were drawn from two sources: the first 160 participants of the ongoing ImmuneRACE study, and 1,000 to 1,500 subjects contributed by 6 global collaborators. Sample metadata almost always included a de-identified subject ID, COVID-19 status, age in years and sex. HLA class I and class II types, where available, came from metadata supplied by the sample provider rather than from assay-based typing.

The immunoSEQ Assay, a bias-controlled multiplex PCR, was used to amplify TCRbeta CDR3 regions from genomic DNA. The authors processed their data as follows. Within the assay, amplification of reference gene primers was used to estimate how many nucleated cells each sample contained. Sequence reads were collapsed and filtered to measure the absolute abundance of every unique TCRbeta CDR3 rearrangement. For each sample, productive Simpson clonality was calculated as the square root of Simpson's diversity index across productive rearrangements. The immuneACCESS repertoire file appears here via TCRdb, limited to in-frame rearrangements. These files lack a portion of the clones; in checked studies, under half of the deficit traces to unresolved V genes, and the cause of the others is not known. V, J and clone size are those of that table, while D and trimming were read from the DNA. For this sample there are some 41,000 clones; roughly 88% appear just once. About 10% of the sample comes from the top ten.

Points on this clone: The antigen this receptor binds is unknown. It has no much larger one-base neighbor in the sample; base qualities were not kept.

Each collaborating institution followed its own protocols to collect whole blood in K2EDTA tubes. For TCRbeta analysis, collaborators shipped samples as frozen whole blood, isolated PBMCs, or DNA extracted from either of those sample types. Unmatched junction bases come to 8, with V trimmed by 6 bases and J by 8 bases. As encoded in the germline V gene (reference sequence), CDR1 is LNHDA while CDR2 is SQIVND. Its CDR3 holds 13 amino acids, cysteine through phenylalanine. Only the CDR3 region is kept as DNA, spanning 39 bases read in frame from base 1. Overall results and qualifications from the work: The quantity of clinical and demographic metadata differed by source and by participant and was supplied without curation.

The sample comprised peripheral blood. The rearranged chain carries TRBV19 and TRBJ1-2; 8 bases in the middle match TRBD1. The clonotype was recovered from a man aged 60 to 75 with active COVID-19. The DNA sequence is given as TGTGCCAGTAGGCGGAAACAGGGGGGCGGCTACACCTTC. Its product reads: CASRRKQGGGYTF.